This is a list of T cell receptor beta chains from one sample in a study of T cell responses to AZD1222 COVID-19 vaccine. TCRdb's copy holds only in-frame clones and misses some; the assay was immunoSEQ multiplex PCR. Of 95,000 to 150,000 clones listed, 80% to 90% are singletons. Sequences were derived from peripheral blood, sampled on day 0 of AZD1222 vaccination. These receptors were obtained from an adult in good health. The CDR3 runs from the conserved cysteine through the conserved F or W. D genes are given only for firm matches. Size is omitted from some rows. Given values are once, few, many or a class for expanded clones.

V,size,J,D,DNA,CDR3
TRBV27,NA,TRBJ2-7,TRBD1,TGTGCCAGCAGTTTAGGGACAGGCTTTTCGTCCTACGAGCAGTACTTC,CASSLGTGFSSYEQYF
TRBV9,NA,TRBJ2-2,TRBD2,TGTGCCAGCAGCGTAGGGGCCCTAGCGGGGGCCACCGGGGAGCTGTTTTTT,CASSVGALAGATGELFF
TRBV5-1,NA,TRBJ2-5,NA,TGCGCCAGCAGCTTGGGCTTCCAAGAGACCCAGTACTTC,CASSLGFQETQYF
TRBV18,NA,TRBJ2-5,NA,TGTGCCAGCTCACGGTCGGGATCGCAAGAGACCCAGTACTTC,CASSRSGSQETQYF
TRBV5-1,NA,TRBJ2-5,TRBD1,TGCGCCAGCAGCTTCCAGGGACAGGGGAGAGAGACCCAGTACTTC,CASSFQGQGRETQYF
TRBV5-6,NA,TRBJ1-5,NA,TGTGCCAGCAACTTGTGGGGTGGCAATCAGCCCCAGCATTTT,CASNLWGGNQPQHF
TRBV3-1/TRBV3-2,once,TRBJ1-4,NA,TGTGCCAGCAGCACAGATCTCCTTGGTAATGAAAAACTGTTTTTT,CASSTDLLGNEKLFF
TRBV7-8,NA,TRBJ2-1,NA,TGTGCCAGCAGCCCGCGGGGGAGGGGGAATGAGCAGTTCTTC,CASSPRGRGNEQFF
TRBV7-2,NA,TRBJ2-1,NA,TGTGCCAGCAGCCCCCAAGAGCGGATGTTATACAATGAGCAGTTCTTC,CASSPQERMLYNEQFF
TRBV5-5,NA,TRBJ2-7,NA,TGTGCCAGCACCTGGCGGGTTCCCTCCTACGAGCAGTACTTC,CASTWRVPSYEQYF
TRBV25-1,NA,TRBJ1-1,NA,TGTGCCAGCAGTCTGCCGGGGATGAACACTGAAGCTTTCTTT,CASSLPGMNTEAFF
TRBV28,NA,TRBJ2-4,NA,TGTGCCAGCAGTTTACACACGTCCCTAGCCAAAAACATTCAGTACTTC,CASSLHTSLAKNIQYF
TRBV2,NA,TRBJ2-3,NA,TGTGCCAGCAGTGCCTTGGGGGCTTGGGCAGATACGCAGTATTTT,CASSALGAWADTQYF
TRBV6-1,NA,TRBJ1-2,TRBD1,TGTGCCAGCAGTGAAGCGCAGGGGACAGTGAGTGGCTACACCTTC,CASSEAQGTVSGYTF
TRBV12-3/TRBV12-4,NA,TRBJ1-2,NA,TGTGCCAGCAGTTTGAGGGGAACGGTTGGCTACACCTTC,CASSLRGTVGYTF
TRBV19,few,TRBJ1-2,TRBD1,TGTGCCAGTAGTATTAAGGGGGCGACTGGCTACACCTTC,CASSIKGATGYTF
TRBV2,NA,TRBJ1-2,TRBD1,TGTGCCAGCAGTCGGGACAGGGGAAACTATGGCTACACCTTC,CASSRDRGNYGYTF
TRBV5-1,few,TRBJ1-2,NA,TGCGCCAGCAGCTTGACGGCTGATGGCTACACCTTC,CASSLTADGYTF
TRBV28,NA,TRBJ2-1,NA,TGTGCCAGCAGTTTCGCGGTCAAGAATGAGCAGTTCTTC,CASSFAVKNEQFF
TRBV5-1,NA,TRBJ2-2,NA,TGCGCCAGCACCCCCTCTGTCACAGACGCCGGGGAGCTGTTTTTT,CASTPSVTDAGELFF
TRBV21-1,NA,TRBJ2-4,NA,TGTGCCAGCAGCACTAGCAGGTACGGTAAGGACATTCAGTACTTC,CASSTSRYGKDIQYF
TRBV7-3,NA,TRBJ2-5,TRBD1,TGTGCCAGCAGCTCAGGGGGCCTTGAGGAGACCCAGTACTTC,CASSSGGLEETQYF
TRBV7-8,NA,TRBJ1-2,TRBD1,TGTGCCAGCAGTAAACAGGGGGGCGACGGCTACACCTTC,CASSKQGGDGYTF
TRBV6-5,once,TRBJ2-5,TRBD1,TGTGCCAGCAGTTCCCAGACAGGGGTACAAGAGACCCAGTACTTC,CASSSQTGVQETQYF
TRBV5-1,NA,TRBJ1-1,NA,TGCGCCAGCAGCTTGCTCGGGGGACTGAACACTGAAGCTTTCTTT,CASSLLGGLNTEAFF
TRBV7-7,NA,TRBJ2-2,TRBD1,TGTGCTAGCAGCTCCCGGACAGGGTCCGACACCGGGGAGCTGTTTTTT,CASSSRTGSDTGELFF
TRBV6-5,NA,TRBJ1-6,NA,TGTGCCAGCACTCCAACAGGAGGGGGATCACCCCTCCACTTT,CASTPTGGGSPLHF
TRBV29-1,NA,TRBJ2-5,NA,TGCAGCACTGAGGAACAGGGTGGGGGAGAGACCCAGTACTTC,CSTEEQGGGETQYF
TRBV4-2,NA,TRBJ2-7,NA,TGTGCCAGCAGCCAAGGTCTGGGCAGCGAGTTGTACGAGCAGTACTTC,CASSQGLGSELYEQYF
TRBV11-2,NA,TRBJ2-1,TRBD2,TGTGCCAGCAGCTCAGGGACTAGGGCCTACAATGAGCAGTTCTTC,CASSSGTRAYNEQFF
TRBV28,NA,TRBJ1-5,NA,TGTGCCAGCAGCCTGGGGCCATCCGGGTATAGCAATCAGCCCCAGCATTTT,CASSLGPSGYSNQPQHF
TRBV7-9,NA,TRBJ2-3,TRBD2,TGTGCCAGCAGTCCCGGGGCTAGCGGGGGCCCTCGGCAGGGTACGCAGTATTTT,CASSPGASGGPRQGTQYF
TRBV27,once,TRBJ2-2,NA,TGTGCCACCCGAGGAGAGGAGCGGAACACCGGGGAGCTGTTTTTT,CATRGEERNTGELFF
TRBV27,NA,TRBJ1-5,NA,TGTGCCAGCAGTTCCTCATATCAGCCCCAGCATTTT,CASSSSYQPQHF
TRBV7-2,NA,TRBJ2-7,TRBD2,TGTGCCAGCAGCTTAGACGCCAGCGGGAGTTCCTACGAGCAGTACTTC,CASSLDASGSSYEQYF
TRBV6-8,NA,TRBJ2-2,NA,TGTGCCAGCAGTAGGGACACCGGCTGGGAGCTGTTTTTT,CASSRDTGWELFF
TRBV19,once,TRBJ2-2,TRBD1,TGTGCCAGTAGTTCCCGGACAGGGTGGGAATCCGGGGAGCTGTTTTTT,CASSSRTGWESGELFF
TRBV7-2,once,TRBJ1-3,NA,TGTGCCAGCAGCAGGGACACCGTCTCTGGAAACACCATATATTTT,CASSRDTVSGNTIYF
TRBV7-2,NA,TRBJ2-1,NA,TGTGCCAGCAGCTTAGCTACGTACCCCGGGAATGAGCAGTTCTTC,CASSLATYPGNEQFF
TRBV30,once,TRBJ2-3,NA,TGTGCCTGGAATAAGCCCCTCGAGGTTACGCAGTATTTT,CAWNKPLEVTQYF
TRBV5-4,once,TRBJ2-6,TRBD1,TGTGCCAGCAGCTTGGGGGGGACAGGTAACTCTGGGGCCAACGTCCTGACTTTC,CASSLGGTGNSGANVLTF
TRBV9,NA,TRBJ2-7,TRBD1,TGTGCCAGCAGCACACAGGGGGCATCCTACGAGCAGTACTTC,CASSTQGASYEQYF
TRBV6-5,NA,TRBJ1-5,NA,TGTGCCAGCAGTCCCGCGGCAGGCGGGGGACAGCCCCAGCATTTT,CASSPAAGGGQPQHF
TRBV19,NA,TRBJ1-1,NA,TGTGCCAGTAGTATTCAGAGAAACACTGAAGCTTTCTTT,CASSIQRNTEAFF
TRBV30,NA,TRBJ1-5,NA,TGTGCCTGGAGTGGCAGGGGCCGTGGCAATCAGCCCCAGCATTTT,CAWSGRGRGNQPQHF
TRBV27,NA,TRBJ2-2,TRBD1,TGTGCCAGCAGACGGACAGGGAACACCGGGGAGCTGTTTTTT,CASRRTGNTGELFF
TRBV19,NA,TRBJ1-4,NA,TGTGCCAGTATGAAGGCAGATAATGAAAAACTGTTTTTT,CASMKADNEKLFF
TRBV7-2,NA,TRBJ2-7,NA,TGTGCCAGCAGCTTATCGCGGCTCTCCTACGAGCAGTACTTC,CASSLSRLSYEQYF
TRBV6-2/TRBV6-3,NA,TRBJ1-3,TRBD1,TGTGCCAGCAGTTCCGGACAGGCGGTGGGAAACACCATATATTTT,CASSSGQAVGNTIYF
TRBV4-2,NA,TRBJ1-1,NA,TGTGCCAGCAGCCAAGAGGCAGAAGGGAGGATTAACACTGAAGCTTTCTTT,CASSQEAEGRINTEAFF
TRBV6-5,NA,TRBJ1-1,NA,TGTGCCAGCCTCGCCGGGTATGGGGGGCGGCCTGAAGCTTTCTTT,CASLAGYGGRPEAFF
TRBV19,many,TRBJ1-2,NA,TGTGCCAGTAGTATCGACCGGTCGACAGGTTCTGGATATGGCTACACCTTC,CASSIDRSTGSGYGYTF
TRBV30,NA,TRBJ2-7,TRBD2,TGTGCCTGGAGTAGCTCCGGACTAGCGGGCCTTTCGTACGAGCAGTACTTC,CAWSSSGLAGLSYEQYF
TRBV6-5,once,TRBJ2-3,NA,TGTGCCAGCAGTTACGGAGATACGCAGTATTTT,CASSYGDTQYF
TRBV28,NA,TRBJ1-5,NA,TGTGCCAGCAGCCCCACCCATGCGGTGAATCAGCCCCAGCATTTT,CASSPTHAVNQPQHF
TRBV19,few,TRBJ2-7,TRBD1,TGTGCCAGTAGTCCGGACAGGGGTTGGGAGGAGCAGTACTTC,CASSPDRGWEEQYF
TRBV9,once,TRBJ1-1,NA,TGTGCCAGCAGCGTAGCGATACGGAGTGAAGCTTTCTTT,CASSVAIRSEAFF
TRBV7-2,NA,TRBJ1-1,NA,TGTGCCAGCAGCCCCGGGACGGTGAACACTGAAGCTTTCTTT,CASSPGTVNTEAFF
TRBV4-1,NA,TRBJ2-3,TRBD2,TGCGCCAGCAATCCAGCGGGGACAGATACGCAGTATTTT,CASNPAGTDTQYF
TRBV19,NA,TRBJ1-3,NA,TGTGCCAGTATAGCCGGAAACACCATATATTTT,CASIAGNTIYF